Listed here are 24 T cell receptor beta chains from one sample, sequenced in a study of T-cell memory formation after mild COVID-19. TCRdb passed the 5' RACE reads through MiXCR, listing each CDR3 protein once. The data show about 320,000 distinct CDR3 sequences, 13% to 15% seen once. The specimen was PBMCs or a T cell subset sorted from them (not recorded which). These receptors came from a man aged 18 to 35 who had mild COVID-19 (a few samples of this study predate the infection). Cell type and time point are not known.

This clonotype has more than one count but fewer than ten. The chain uses TRBV14 and TRBJ1-1; no definite D call. Germline CDR1 reads SGHDN; CDR2 reads FVKESK. V lost 4 bases, J lost 3 bases, and 15 bases lay in between. The CDR3 covers 15 residues. CDR3 bases: TGTGCCAGCAGCCGCGTAGGCCCACCTTACACTGAAGCTTTCTTT. This codes for CASSRVGPPYTEAFF.

In its sample, this clonotype was seen a few times. V gene TRBV20-1 combines with J gene TRBJ2-5; 8 bases line up with TRBD2. The V and J ends lost 5 bases and 5 bases, in that order; junction bases with no gene match: 10. Per germline, CDR1 DFQATT and CDR2 SNEGSKA (reference sequence). The CDR3 loop spans 14 amino acids. In nucleotides, the CDR3 is TGCAGTGCTCCCCAACGGGGGGGGGCTGAGACCCAGTACTTC. Encoded protein: CSAPQRGGAETQYF.

The chain is built from TRBV6-5 and TRBJ2-1; TRBD2 matches at 9 bases. This CDR3 has 16 amino acids. The ends lost 6 bases at V and 2 bases at J; junction bases unmatched: 8. Germline V gene lookup returns CDR1 MNHEY and CDR2 SVGAGI. The CDR3 bases are TGTGCCAGCAGCCCCAGCGGGGGGCGTCCCTACAATGAGCAGTTCTTC. This gives the protein CASSPSGGRPYNEQFF.

The J gene is TRBJ2-1, the V gene TRBV20-1; TRBD2 matches 10 bases. V was pared by 5 bases and J by 9 bases, with 22 bases of the junction left unmatched. Germline CDR1 and CDR2: DFQATT and SNEGSKA (reference sequence). The CDR3 has 18 amino acids. The CDR3 protein is CSAYASRLSGGTFSEQFF. The CDR3, as DNA: TGCAGTGCTTACGCCTCGAGACTTAGCGGGGGGACATTCAGTGAGCAGTTCTTC.

This clonotype has only a few counts. CDR3 nucleotides: TGTGCCAGCAGCCCAGAGGGGGGGAACACTGAAGCTTTCTTT. This translates into CASSPEGGNTEAFF. The rearrangement joins TRBV3-1 to TRBJ1-1; maybe TRBD1 (6 bases). The CDR3 runs 14 residues. V dropped 4 bases and J dropped 1 base, with 10 bases sitting between them. Germline loops: CDR1 LGHDT, CDR2 YNNKEL (reference sequence).

This clonotype was counted many times. The V gene is TRBV7-8, the J gene TRBJ2-1; 9 positions agree with TRBD2. Germline V gives CDR1 SGHVS, CDR2 FQNEAQ. V shed 5 bases and J 7 bases; nucleotides not matched to a gene: 9. There are 15 residues in the CDR3. The CDR3, as DNA: TGTGCCAGCAGCCAGGGACTAGCTCTGGTTAATGAGCAGTTCTTC. Encoded protein: CASSQGLALVNEQFF.

The sample holds a few counts of this clonotype. The chain joins TRBV5-6 to TRBJ2-1; no definite D call. This CDR3 is 15 amino acids long. V dropped 4 bases and J dropped 5 bases, with 16 bases sitting between them. The V gene's germline CDR1 is SGHDT and CDR2 YYEEEE. The CDR3 DNA follows: TGTGCCAGCAGCCAGACCCCAGCGATCCACAATGAGCAGTTCTTC. Amino acid sequence: CASSQTPAIHNEQFF.

A few counts support this clonotype. The chain couples TRBV24-1 to TRBJ2-3; 12 bases are shared with TRBD2. This CDR3 is 15 amino acids long. V lost 5 bases and J lost 3; bases outside the gene matches: 2. Looked up from germline, CDR1 is KGHDR and CDR2 is SFDVKD. The CDR3 protein is CATSVGTSGTDTQYF. As DNA, the CDR3 is TGTGCCACCAGTGTCGGGACTAGCGGGACAGATACGCAGTATTTT.

CDR3 DNA sequence: TGTGCCAGCAGCGAGAGGCCTGTCCAGGATACGCAGTATTTT. This codes for CASSERPVQDTQYF. The V and J genes are TRBV27 and TRBJ2-3; D is uncertain. The germline CDR1 and CDR2 sequences are MNHEY and SMNVEV (reference sequence). V was clipped by 6 bases and J by 6 bases, with 16 bases between them. The CDR3 loop spans 14 amino acids.

V usage is TRBV6-1 and J usage is TRBJ2-3; D unclear. V lost 4 bases and J lost 15, with 11 bases in between. This CDR3 has 10 residues. The germline V gene encodes CDR1 MNHNS and CDR2 SASEGT. CDR3 protein: CASSVGSRYF. DNA of the CDR3: TGTGCCAGCAGTGTCGGCAGCAGATATTTT.

This clonotype has at least ten counts. The CDR3 spells CSVGSMNTEAFF. In DNA form, the CDR3 reads TGCAGCGTTGGGAGCATGAACACTGAAGCTTTCTTT. V usage is TRBV29-1 and J usage is TRBJ1-1; no firm D call. CDR3 size: 12 residues. CDR1 and CDR2 (germline): SQVTM, ANQGSEA. Between the trimmed V and J ends, which lost 4 bases and 0 bases, there was a span of 6 bases.

This clonotype was recorded many times. The rearrangement links TRBV12-3 or TRBV12-4 to TRBJ1-1, with TRBD1 matching 7 bases. V was pared by 5 bases and J by 4 bases, with 4 bases of the junction left unmatched. The CDR3 covers 13 residues. CDR3 nucleotide sequence: TGTGCCAGCAGTCCGGGACAGACCACTGAAGCTTTCTTT. It specifies CASSPGQTTEAFF.

There are many counts of this clonotype. The chain carries TRBV5-5 and TRBJ2-1, with 8 bases fitting TRBD2. The CDR3 totals 16 residues. J was trimmed by 6 bases and V by 5 bases; bases with no gene match: 13. Per the germline V gene, CDR1 is SGHKS and CDR2 is YYEKEE (reference sequence). The CDR3 region is CASSLSRGGSGNEQFF. The CDR3 coding sequence is TGTGCCAGCAGTCTCTCTCGCGGGGGGAGCGGCAATGAGCAGTTCTTC.

V is TRBV7-9 and J is TRBJ1-2, with D tentatively TRBD1 (6 bases). V lost 1 base and J 4 bases, leaving 16 bases between the germline ends. This CDR3 spans 16 amino acids. Germline-derived CDR1 and CDR2 are SEHNR and FQNEAQ (reference sequence). In DNA form, the CDR3 reads TGTGCCAGCAGCTTAGGAGGACGGGGGCCGGGCTATGGCTACACCTTC. Translating it yields CASSLGGRGPGYGYTF. Looking up the rest from reference TRBV7-9 and TRBJ1-2 gives the full variable domain: DTGVSQNPRHKITKRGQNVTFRCDPISEHNRLYWYRQTLGQGPEFLTYFQNEAQLEKSRLLSDRFSAERPKGSFSTLEIQRTEQGDSAMYLCASSLGGRGPGYGYTFGSGTRLTVV.

The chain carries TRBV25-1 and TRBJ2-3; the D gene is possibly TRBD2 (7 bases). Germline lookup yields CDR1 MGHDK and CDR2 SYGVNS. With 2 bases removed from V and 1 base from J, the gap between germline ends came to 13 bases. This CDR3 region has 16 residues. As DNA, the CDR3 is TGTGCCAGCAGTGAAGGGCGGGGGCCCCGCACAGATACGCAGTATTTT. This encodes CASSEGRGPRTDTQYF.

This rearrangement joins TRBV19 to TRBJ2-5; D tentatively reads TRBD1 or TRBD2 (5 bases each). V was trimmed by 7 bases and J by 5 bases, leaving 17 bases between them. CDR1 LNHDA and CDR2 SQIVND come from the germline V gene (reference sequence). The CDR3 spans 14 residues. The CDR3: CASNPLGAEETQYF. CDR3 DNA sequence: TGTGCCAGTAATCCCCTCGGGGCCGAGGAGACCCAGTACTTC.

This clonotype was seen a handful of times. V gene TRBV6-2 or TRBV6-3 combines with J gene TRBJ2-7; the D gene is possibly TRBD1 (5 bases). Germline CDR1 and CDR2: MNHEY and SVGEGT. The CDR3 sequence is 13 residues long. The V end lost 4 bases, the J end lost 3 bases, and 10 bases lay between the germline ends. CDR3 residues: CASSLGHRYEQYV. CDR3 coding DNA: TGTGCCAGCAGTTTAGGACACCGCTACGAGCAGTACGTC.

This clonotype was found a few times. The rearrangement uses TRBV20-1 and TRBJ2-7; 8 nucleotides align to TRBD1. The CDR3 runs 13 residues. Germline V lookup: CDR1 DFQATT, CDR2 SNEGSKA (reference sequence). The junction had 5 bases not matched to a gene; V was cut back by 4 bases and J by 3 bases. CDR3 sequence (DNA): TGCAGTGCTATGGGACAGGTAAACTACGAGCAGTACGTC. It is translated as CSAMGQVNYEQYV.

The chain links TRBV12-3 or TRBV12-4 to TRBJ1-1; unclear D gene. The CDR3 contains 15 residues. Trimming pared 0 bases from V and 1 base from J, leaving 9 bases between. The CDR3 here is CASSLAVIQNTEAFF. CDR3 DNA sequence: TGTGCCAGCAGTTTAGCGGTAATCCAGAACACTGAAGCTTTCTTT.

V gene TRBV5-1 combines with J gene TRBJ2-5; the D gene could be TRBD1 or TRBD2 (5 bases each). CDR3 size: 16 residues. Germline V gene sequence: CDR1 SGHRS, CDR2 YFSETQ. V was shortened by 5 bases and J by 4 bases, with 21 bases between the two germline ends. The CDR3 region is CASRGPVTGRGETQYF. CDR3 bases: TGCGCCAGCAGGGGACCCGTGACGGGGCGAGGAGAGACCCAGTACTTC.

CDR3 protein: CASSLSSGGTEAFF. The DNA of the CDR3 is TGTGCCAGCAGTTTATCCTCAGGGGGGACTGAAGCTTTCTTT. V gene TRBV12-3 or TRBV12-4 combines with J gene TRBJ1-1; 7 positions match TRBD1. This CDR3 region has 14 residues. Trimming cost V 2 bases and J 5 bases; bases outside gene matches: 5.

This clonotype was observed a few times. The chain links TRBV4-3 to TRBJ2-1, with D unclear. The CDR3 totals 15 residues. Between the trimmed V and J ends, which lost 6 bases and 0 bases, there was a span of 12 bases. Germline CDR1 and CDR2: LGHNA and YSLEER. The CDR3 reads CASRKTRSSYNEQFF. In DNA form, the CDR3 reads TGCGCCAGCAGGAAGACGCGGAGCTCCTACAATGAGCAGTTCTTC.

This clonotype came up a few times. The V gene is TRBV6-2 or TRBV6-3, the J gene TRBJ2-5; TRBD2 matches 7 bases. The CDR3 is 15 residues long. CDR1 and CDR2 from the germline V gene are MNHEY and SVGEGT. The junction had 8 bases not matched to a gene; V was cut back by 2 bases and J by 5 bases. The CDR3 sequence: CASSYTQRGRETQYF. CDR3 coding DNA: TGTGCCAGCAGTTACACCCAGCGGGGTCGGGAGACCCAGTACTTC.

This clonotype was seen only a few times. CDR3 DNA sequence: TGTGCCATCGGCTCCCCCGGGACCACAGATACGCAGTATTTT. Its translation is CAIGSPGTTDTQYF. This chain connects TRBV10-3 to TRBJ2-3, with D perhaps TRBD1 or TRBD2 (5 bases each). The CDR3 contains 14 residues. The germline V gene encodes CDR1 ENHRY and CDR2 SYGVKD. The germline V and J ends were trimmed by 8 bases and 2 bases, with 14 bases remaining between them.